This TCR beta chain comes out of a study of spatial heterogeneity in lung cancer. Study in general: More beta-chain than alpha-chain sequences were consistently detected. Raw reads showed each unique TCR and UMI combination turning up more than ten times on average.

The germline V gene encodes CDR1 GTSNPN and CDR2 SVGIG (reference sequence). The CDR3 is 9 residues long, ends included. MiXCR, run by TCRdb on the 5' RACE reads, gives a single entry per CDR3 protein. The sample lists under 7,000 distinct CDR3 sequences, roughly 8% seen once, with about a fifth in the top ten. As to time point: sample taken at primary tumor resection. The input material, whole RNA from tumor, nontumor lung or frozen PBMC, was sequenced unsorted. By share, this clonotype ranks as medium-sized (0.01 to 0.1%). No conserved phenylalanine or tryptophan is present at the end of the CDR3, so a read error is the likely explanation. The limits of the CDR3 on the DNA are not certain, so only TCRdb's listed CDR3 is given.

The TCR originated in a female donor with early-stage non-small cell lung cancer. This specimen was normal lung tissue next to the tumor, taken at surgery. V and J are TRBV30 and TRBJ1-4; the D call in the table, TRBD1, was not verified against the DNA. CDR3 residues: CARWGQRVG.